The TCR beta chain described here comes from a study of vaccination and CD4 T cells after COVID-19. Study-wide context: Participants were vaccinated with two doses, given as either BNT162b2 or mRNA-1273 vaccine.

An Oncomine TCR Beta short-read assay was used to sequence the DNA from cultured CD4+ T cells. TCRdb reanalysed the PCR reads using MiXCR and keeps one entry per CDR3 protein. The sample carries about 15,000 distinct CDR3 sequences, roughly 43% recorded once. The CDR3 is 11 residues long. V was clipped by 5 bases and J by 4 bases, with 8 bases between them. Germline CDR1 SQVTM, CDR2 ANQGSEA. Worth noting for this clonotype: Its cognate antigen is unknown.

Sample treatment: approximately nine-day PBMC culture with coronavirus spike peptide pools or control peptides (ViraFEST assay). With fresh IL-2 medium, half the medium was replaced on days 3 and 7. The chain is built from TRBV29-1 and TRBJ2-5; D remains unclear. This TCR was sampled from a human donor who had recovered from COVID-19. Sequences were obtained from CD4+ T cells from blood, cultured in vitro. In DNA, the CDR3 is TGCAGCGTTTCGGTGTCAGAGACCCAGTACTTC. It specifies CSVSVSETQYF.